This TCR beta chain was observed in a study of T cells in Graves' hyperthyroidism and ophthalmopathy. TCR beta CDR3 regions were amplified from RNA. The HTBI primer set was used in a first-round RT-PCR of the TCR CDR3. TCRdb recomputed calls from the multiplex PCR reads with MiXCR, one row per CDR3 protein. The table records about 360,000 distinct CDR3 sequences, 15% to 19% of them present only once. Notes on this clonotype: An end of the junction does not agree with germline; a read error may underlie this.

The germline gives CDR1 MDHEN, CDR2 SYDVKM. This CDR3 comprises 16 residues. Material: blood. The clonotype was recovered from a woman between 18 and 30 years old with Graves' hyperthyroidism that later progressed to Graves' ophthalmopathy. The gene calls are TRBV28 and TRBJ2-6; D ambiguous. The CDR3 reads CASSSLSVSGPNALTF. The CDR3 DNA reads TGTGCCAGCAGTTCATTATCAGTTTCTGGGCCCAACGCCCTGACTTTC.